This is a list of T cell receptor beta chains from one sample in a study of molecular identifiers for immune sequencing clone quantification. Each CDR3 protein gets one entry after TCRdb re-called the PCR reads with MiXCR. The repertoire consists of 88,000 or so distinct CDR3 sequences, with under 25% occurring once and the leading ten covering more than 0.85%. The specimen was naive CD8+ T cells from blood, with Jurkat cell RNA spiked in. The receptors shown here come from a human donor in good health. Some libraries in this study had Jurkat cell RNA spiked in. Both conserved end residues are part of each CDR3. Each record gives: V gene, clone size, J gene, D gene, CDR3 protein, CDR3 DNA. A D gene is named only where the DNA matches it firmly. For some rows the clone size is stated as once, few or many, or as a class when expanded; others skip it.

V gene: TRBV2; clone size: many; J gene: TRBJ1-1; D gene: .; CDR3 protein: CASSEFSVLNTEAFF; CDR3 DNA: TGTGCCAGCAGTGAGTTTTCCGTACTGAACACTGAAGCTTTCTTT
V gene: TRBV2; clone size: many; J gene: TRBJ2-3; D gene: TRBD2; CDR3 protein: CASRDGLAGHHTDTQYF; CDR3 DNA: TGTGCCAGCAGGGACGGACTAGCGGGGCATCACACAGATACGCAGTATTTT
V gene: TRBV27; clone size: many; J gene: TRBJ1-2; D gene: TRBD1; CDR3 protein: CASSLSRGRGYGYTF; CDR3 DNA: TGTGCCAGCAGTTTATCAAGGGGGCGCGGCTATGGCTACACCTTC
V gene: TRBV6-2/TRBV6-3; clone size: few; J gene: TRBJ1-1; D gene: TRBD1; CDR3 protein: CASSPTDRVEYDTEAFF; CDR3 DNA: TGTGCCAGCAGCCCGACCGACAGGGTAGAGTATGACACTGAAGCTTTCTTT
V gene: TRBV4-3; clone size: many; J gene: TRBJ2-7; D gene: .; CDR3 protein: CASSQDAVGVPYEQYF; CDR3 DNA: TGCGCCAGCAGCCAAGATGCCGTCGGGGTACCCTACGAGCAGTACTTC
V gene: TRBV6-6; clone size: many; J gene: TRBJ2-7; D gene: .; CDR3 protein: CASSYRNSGPYEQYF; CDR3 DNA: TGTGCCAGCAGTTACAGAAATAGCGGACCTTACGAGCAGTACTTC
V gene: TRBV20-1; clone size: few; J gene: TRBJ1-1; D gene: .; CDR3 protein: CSATQGGVGDEAFF; CDR3 DNA: TGCAGTGCTACGCAGGGAGGGGTCGGGGATGAAGCTTTCTTT
V gene: TRBV27; clone size: many; J gene: TRBJ2-7; D gene: .; CDR3 protein: CASSLSWSSYEQYF; CDR3 DNA: TGTGCCAGCAGTTTATCATGGTCCAGCTACGAGCAGTACTTC
V gene: TRBV30; clone size: many; J gene: TRBJ2-1; D gene: .; CDR3 protein: CAWSVSQRNEQFF; CDR3 DNA: TGTGCCTGGAGTGTAAGTCAGAGGAATGAGCAGTTCTTC
V gene: TRBV5-1; clone size: many; J gene: TRBJ1-1; D gene: .; CDR3 protein: CASSLGQPKDVNTEAFF; CDR3 DNA: TGCGCCAGCAGCTTGGGACAGCCTAAAGACGTGAACACTGAAGCTTTCTTT
V gene: TRBV3-1; clone size: many; J gene: TRBJ2-5; D gene: TRBD2; CDR3 protein: CASSQERAAGSKRTQYF; CDR3 DNA: TGTGCCAGCAGCCAAGAGCGGGCAGCGGGGAGCAAGAGAACCCAGTACTTC
V gene: TRBV19; clone size: .; J gene: TRBJ2-7; D gene: .; CDR3 protein: CASSWESGPTYEQYF; CDR3 DNA: TGTGCCAGTAGTTGGGAGAGCGGCCCTACCTACGAGCAGTACTTC
V gene: TRBV7-9; clone size: many; J gene: TRBJ1-1; D gene: .; CDR3 protein: CASSLGPWGTEAFF; CDR3 DNA: TGTGCCAGCAGCTTAGGGCCATGGGGCACTGAAGCTTTCTTT
V gene: TRBV5-6; clone size: many; J gene: TRBJ2-2; D gene: TRBD1; CDR3 protein: CASSWGQGYTGELFF; CDR3 DNA: TGTGCCAGCAGCTGGGGACAGGGTTATACCGGGGAGCTGTTTTTT
V gene: TRBV15; clone size: many; J gene: TRBJ2-3; D gene: .; CDR3 protein: CATSRDLATDYTDTQYF; CDR3 DNA: TGTGCCACCAGCAGAGATTTAGCGACAGACTACACAGATACGCAGTATTTT
V gene: TRBV4-3; clone size: .; J gene: TRBJ2-1; D gene: TRBD1; CDR3 protein: CASSHVVARGPGNEQFF; CDR3 DNA: TGCGCCAGCAGCCACGTGGTAGCGAGGGGGCCGGGTAATGAGCAGTTCTTC
V gene: TRBV28; clone size: .; J gene: TRBJ2-5; D gene: .; CDR3 protein: CASSLILGHETQYF; CDR3 DNA: TGTGCCAGCAGTTTAATCTTGGGTCATGAGACCCAGTACTTC
V gene: TRBV5-3; clone size: .; J gene: TRBJ2-7; D gene: .; CDR3 protein: CASSSTDGYSYEQYF; CDR3 DNA: TGTGCCAGCAGCTCGACGGACGGATACTCCTACGAGCAGTACTTC
V gene: TRBV7-9; clone size: .; J gene: TRBJ2-7; D gene: .; CDR3 protein: CASSFSGDAYEQYF; CDR3 DNA: TGTGCCAGCAGCTTCTCAGGGGACGCCTACGAGCAGTACTTC
V gene: TRBV7-9; clone size: .; J gene: TRBJ2-7; D gene: .; CDR3 protein: CASSLKGYEQYF; CDR3 DNA: TGTGCCAGCAGCCTCAAGGGCTACGAGCAGTACTTC
V gene: TRBV28; clone size: few; J gene: TRBJ2-1; D gene: TRBD1; CDR3 protein: CASSPGQETYNEQFF; CDR3 DNA: TGTGCCAGCAGTCCTGGACAGGAGACGTACAATGAGCAGTTCTTC
V gene: TRBV6-5; clone size: many; J gene: TRBJ2-3; D gene: .; CDR3 protein: CASSRGVDTQYF; CDR3 DNA: TGTGCCAGCAGTAGGGGCGTGGATACGCAGTATTTT
V gene: TRBV20-1; clone size: few; J gene: TRBJ1-1; D gene: .; CDR3 protein: CSARDRGNTEAFF; CDR3 DNA: TGCAGTGCTAGAGATCGTGGGAACACTGAAGCTTTCTTT
V gene: TRBV7-9; clone size: few; J gene: TRBJ2-7; D gene: .; CDR3 protein: CASSFPPSF; CDR3 DNA: TGTGCCAGCAGCTTTCCCCCTAGCTTC
V gene: TRBV10-2; clone size: many; J gene: TRBJ1-1; D gene: .; CDR3 protein: CASGPNTEAFF; CDR3 DNA: TGCGCCAGCGGGCCGAACACTGAAGCTTTCTTT
V gene: TRBV6-4; clone size: many; J gene: TRBJ2-3; D gene: TRBD1; CDR3 protein: CASSARQGAADTQYF; CDR3 DNA: TGTGCCAGCAGTGCCAGACAGGGGGCGGCGGATACGCAGTATTTT
V gene: TRBV5-6; clone size: many; J gene: TRBJ2-7; D gene: TRBD1; CDR3 protein: CASSLRTGYEQYF; CDR3 DNA: TGTGCCAGCAGCTTGCGGACAGGGTACGAGCAGTACTTC
V gene: TRBV3-1; clone size: many; J gene: TRBJ2-7; D gene: TRBD1; CDR3 protein: CASSQGTGLGEQYF; CDR3 DNA: TGTGCCAGCAGCCAAGGGACAGGGCTGGGGGAGCAGTACTTC
V gene: TRBV11-2; clone size: many; J gene: TRBJ2-7; D gene: TRBD2; CDR3 protein: CASSPIIGGDEQYF; CDR3 DNA: TGTGCCAGCAGCCCGATCATCGGGGGGGACGAGCAGTACTTC
V gene: TRBV20-1; clone size: few; J gene: TRBJ1-2; D gene: .; CDR3 protein: CSARVRNNYGYTF; CDR3 DNA: TGCAGTGCTAGGGTGCGGAATAACTATGGCTACACCTTC
V gene: TRBV28; clone size: many; J gene: TRBJ2-7; D gene: TRBD1; CDR3 protein: CASSSGQASSYEQYF; CDR3 DNA: TGTGCCAGCAGTTCCGGACAGGCGAGCTCCTACGAGCAGTACTTC
V gene: TRBV30; clone size: .; J gene: TRBJ2-5; D gene: .; CDR3 protein: CAWSIRGGVQETQYF; CDR3 DNA: TGTGCCTGGAGTATACGGGGCGGGGTACAAGAGACCCAGTACTTC
V gene: TRBV10-2; clone size: many; J gene: TRBJ1-5; D gene: .; CDR3 protein: CASSESGGYQPQHF; CDR3 DNA: TGCGCCAGCAGTGAGTCTGGGGGGTATCAGCCCCAGCATTTT
V gene: TRBV6-2/TRBV6-3; clone size: many; J gene: TRBJ1-1; D gene: .; CDR3 protein: CASSSQGISTEAFF; CDR3 DNA: TGTGCCAGCAGTTCTCAGGGGATAAGCACTGAAGCTTTCTTT
V gene: TRBV20-1; clone size: many; J gene: TRBJ2-3; D gene: TRBD2; CDR3 protein: CSARASGGEGRPDTQYF; CDR3 DNA: TGCAGTGCTAGAGCTTCGGGGGGGGAGGGCCGGCCAGATACGCAGTATTTT
V gene: TRBV29-1; clone size: few; J gene: TRBJ2-1; D gene: .; CDR3 protein: CRSGEAADNEQFF; CDR3 DNA: TGCAGGTCCGGTGAGGCGGCGGACAATGAGCAGTTCTTC
V gene: TRBV29-1; clone size: few; J gene: TRBJ2-1; D gene: .; CDR3 protein: CSVVPPGGQSSYNEQFF; CDR3 DNA: TGCAGCGTTGTGCCCCCCGGGGGGCAGAGCTCCTACAATGAGCAGTTCTTC
V gene: TRBV7-9; clone size: many; J gene: TRBJ2-7; D gene: TRBD1; CDR3 protein: CASAGQASEQYF; CDR3 DNA: TGTGCCAGCGCCGGACAGGCGTCCGAGCAGTACTTC
V gene: TRBV7-9; clone size: .; J gene: TRBJ2-1; D gene: .; CDR3 protein: CASSHNRGTNYNEQFF; CDR3 DNA: TGTGCCAGCAGCCACAACCGGGGGACCAACTACAATGAGCAGTTCTTC
V gene: TRBV29-1; clone size: many; J gene: TRBJ1-2; D gene: .; CDR3 protein: CSVFAYEWDGYTF; CDR3 DNA: TGCAGCGTCTTCGCTTACGAGTGGGATGGCTACACCTTC
V gene: TRBV4-3; clone size: few; J gene: TRBJ2-1; D gene: .; CDR3 protein: CASSQDRISSVNEQFF; CDR3 DNA: TGCGCCAGCAGCCAAGATCGAATCAGTAGTGTAAATGAGCAGTTCTTC